The T cell receptor beta chain described here comes from a study of T-cell reconstitution after alpha-beta-depleted transplantation in children. This clonotype has only a few counts. TCRbeta library preparation incorporated unique molecular identifiers. TCRdb reanalysed the PCR reads using MiXCR and keeps one entry per CDR3 protein. The sample consists of roughly 200,000 distinct CDR3 sequences, around 9.6% of them appearing once. V was shortened by 3 bases and J by 2 bases, with 14 bases between the two germline ends. The CDR3 is 15 amino acids. The clonotype was recovered from a human donor who donated a stem cell graft to a child with acute lymphoblastic leukemia. The V and J genes are TRBV12-3 or TRBV12-4 and TRBJ2-7; TRBD2 is a possible D gene (7 bases). The sequencing used PBMCs from the stem cell graft donor, collected from the stem cell graft. CDR3 DNA: TGTGCCAGCAGTTTGGGGGGGGGCAAGACCTACGAGCAGTACTTC. As protein: CASSLGGGKTYEQYF.